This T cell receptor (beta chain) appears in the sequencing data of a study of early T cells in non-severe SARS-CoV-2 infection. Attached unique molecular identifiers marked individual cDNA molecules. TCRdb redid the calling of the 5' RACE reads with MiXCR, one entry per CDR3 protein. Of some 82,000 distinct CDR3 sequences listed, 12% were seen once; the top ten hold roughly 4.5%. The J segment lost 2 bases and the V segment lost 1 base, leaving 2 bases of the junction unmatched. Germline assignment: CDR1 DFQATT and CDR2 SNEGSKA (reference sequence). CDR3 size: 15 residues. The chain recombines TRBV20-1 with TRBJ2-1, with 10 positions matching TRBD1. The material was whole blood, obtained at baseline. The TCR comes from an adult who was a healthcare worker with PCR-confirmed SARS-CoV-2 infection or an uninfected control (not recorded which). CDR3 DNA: TGCAGTGCTAGAGCTGGACAGGGGGCCTACAATGAGCAGTTCTTC. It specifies CSARAGQGAYNEQFF.